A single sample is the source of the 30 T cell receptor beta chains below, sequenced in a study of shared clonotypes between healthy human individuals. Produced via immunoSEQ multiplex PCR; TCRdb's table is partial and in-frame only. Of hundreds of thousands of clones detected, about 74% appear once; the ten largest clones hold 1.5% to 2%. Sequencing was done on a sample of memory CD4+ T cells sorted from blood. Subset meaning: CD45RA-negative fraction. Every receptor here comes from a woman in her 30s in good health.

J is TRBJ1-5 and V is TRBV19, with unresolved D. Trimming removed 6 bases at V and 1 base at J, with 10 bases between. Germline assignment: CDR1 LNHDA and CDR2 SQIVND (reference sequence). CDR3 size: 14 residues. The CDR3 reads CASRFALSNQPQHF. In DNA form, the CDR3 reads TGTGCCAGTAGATTCGCATTAAGCAATCAGCCCCAGCATTTT.

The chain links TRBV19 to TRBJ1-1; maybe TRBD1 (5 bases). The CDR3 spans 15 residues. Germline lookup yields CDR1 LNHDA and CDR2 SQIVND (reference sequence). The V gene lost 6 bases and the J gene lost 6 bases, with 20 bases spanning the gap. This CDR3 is CASRDLTGRGAEAFF. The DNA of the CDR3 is TGTGCCAGTAGGGACCTGACCGGGAGGGGCGCTGAAGCTTTCTTT.

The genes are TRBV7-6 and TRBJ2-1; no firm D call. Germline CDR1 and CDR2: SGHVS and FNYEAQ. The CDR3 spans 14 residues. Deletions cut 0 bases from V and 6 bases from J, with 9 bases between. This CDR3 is CASSLAPTTNEQFF. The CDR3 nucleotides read TGTGCCAGCAGCTTAGCCCCGACAACCAATGAGCAGTTCTTC.

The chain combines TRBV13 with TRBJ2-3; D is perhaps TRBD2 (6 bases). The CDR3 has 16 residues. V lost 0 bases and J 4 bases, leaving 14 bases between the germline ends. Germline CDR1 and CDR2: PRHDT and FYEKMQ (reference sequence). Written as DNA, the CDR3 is TGTGCCAGCAGCTTAGGCCGTAGCGGAATGGCAGATACGCAGTATTTT. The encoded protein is CASSLGRSGMADTQYF.

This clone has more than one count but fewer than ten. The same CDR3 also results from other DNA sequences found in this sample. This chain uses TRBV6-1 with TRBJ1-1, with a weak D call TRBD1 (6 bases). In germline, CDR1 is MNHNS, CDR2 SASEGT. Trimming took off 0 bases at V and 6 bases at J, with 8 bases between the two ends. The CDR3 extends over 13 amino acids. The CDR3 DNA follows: TGTGCCAGCAGTGAAGCCGGGGGCCCTGAAGCTTTCTTT. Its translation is CASSEAGGPEAFF.

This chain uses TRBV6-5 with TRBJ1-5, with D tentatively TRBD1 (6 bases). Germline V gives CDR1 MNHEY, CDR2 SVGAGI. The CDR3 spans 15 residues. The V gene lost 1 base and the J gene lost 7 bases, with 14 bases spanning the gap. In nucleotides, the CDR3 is TGTGCCAGCAGTTACTTTTGGGGGGCGGACCAGCCCCAGCATTTT. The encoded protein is CASSYFWGADQPQHF.

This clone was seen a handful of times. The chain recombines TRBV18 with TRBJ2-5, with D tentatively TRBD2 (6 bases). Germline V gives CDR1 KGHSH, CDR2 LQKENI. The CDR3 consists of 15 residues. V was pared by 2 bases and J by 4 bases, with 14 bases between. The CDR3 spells CASSPVTSQSETQYF. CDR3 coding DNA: TGTGCCAGCTCACCAGTGACTAGTCAATCAGAGACCCAGTACTTC.

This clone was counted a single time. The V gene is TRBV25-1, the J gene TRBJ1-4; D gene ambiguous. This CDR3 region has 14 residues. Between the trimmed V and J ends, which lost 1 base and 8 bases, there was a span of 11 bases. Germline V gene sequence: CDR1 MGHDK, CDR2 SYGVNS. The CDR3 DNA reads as TGTGCCAGCAGTGAATTCAACCATGGGGAAAAACTGTTTTTT. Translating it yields CASSEFNHGEKLFF.

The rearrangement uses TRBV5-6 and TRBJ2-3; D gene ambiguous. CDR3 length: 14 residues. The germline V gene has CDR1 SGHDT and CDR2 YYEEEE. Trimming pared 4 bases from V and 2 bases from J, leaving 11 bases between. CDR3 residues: CASSGRWATDTQYF. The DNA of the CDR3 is TGTGCCAGCAGCGGAAGGTGGGCCACAGATACGCAGTATTTT.

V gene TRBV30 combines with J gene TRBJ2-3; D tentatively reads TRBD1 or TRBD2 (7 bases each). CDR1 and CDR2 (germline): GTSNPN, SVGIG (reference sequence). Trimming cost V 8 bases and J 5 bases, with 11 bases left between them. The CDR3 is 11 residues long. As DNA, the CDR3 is TGTGCCCTCAGGGGGGGAGATACGCAGTATTTT. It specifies CALRGGDTQYF. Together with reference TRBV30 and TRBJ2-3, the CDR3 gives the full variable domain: SQTIHQWPATLVQPVGSPLSLECTVEGTSNPNLYWYRQAAGRGLQLLFYSVGIGQISSEVPQNLSASRPQDRQFILSSKKLLLSDSGFYLCALRGGDTQYFGPGTRLTVL.

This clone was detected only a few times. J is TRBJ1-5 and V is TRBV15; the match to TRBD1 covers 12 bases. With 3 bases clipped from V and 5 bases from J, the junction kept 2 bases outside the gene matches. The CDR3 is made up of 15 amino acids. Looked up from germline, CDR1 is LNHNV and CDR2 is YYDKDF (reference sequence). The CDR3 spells CATSRGDRGHQPQHF. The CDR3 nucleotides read TGTGCCACCAGCAGGGGGGACAGGGGGCATCAGCCCCAGCATTTT.

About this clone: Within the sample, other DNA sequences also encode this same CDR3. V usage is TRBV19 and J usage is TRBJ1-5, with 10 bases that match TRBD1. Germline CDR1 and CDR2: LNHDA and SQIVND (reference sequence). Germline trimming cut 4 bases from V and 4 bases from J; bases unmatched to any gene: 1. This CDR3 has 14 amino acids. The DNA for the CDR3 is TGTGCCAGTAGTAGGGACAGGGGAAATCAGCCCCAGCATTTT. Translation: CASSRDRGNQPQHF. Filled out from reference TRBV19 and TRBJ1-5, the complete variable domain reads DGGITQSPKYLFRKEGQNVTLSCEQNLNHDAMYWYRQDPGQGLRLIYYSQIVNDFQKGDIAEGYSVSREKKESFPLTVTSAQKNPTAFYLCASSRDRGNQPQHFGDGTRLSIL.

The CDR3 loop reads CASSDNRARNEKLFF. The DNA for the CDR3 is TGTGCCAGCAGTGATAACAGGGCTCGTAATGAAAAACTGTTTTTT. This chain links TRBV2 with TRBJ1-4, with a weak D call TRBD1 (6 bases). Germline values: CDR1 SNHLY, CDR2 FYNNEI. This CDR3 has 15 amino acids. Between the trimmed V and J ends, which lost 3 bases and 4 bases, there was a span of 12 bases.

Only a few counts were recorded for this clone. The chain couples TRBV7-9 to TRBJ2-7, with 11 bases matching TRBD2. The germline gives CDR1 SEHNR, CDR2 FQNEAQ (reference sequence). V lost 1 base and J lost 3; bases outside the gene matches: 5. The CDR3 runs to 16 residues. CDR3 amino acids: CASSLGTSGPLYEQYF. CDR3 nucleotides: TGTGCCAGCAGCTTAGGGACTAGCGGGCCTCTCTACGAGCAGTACTTC.

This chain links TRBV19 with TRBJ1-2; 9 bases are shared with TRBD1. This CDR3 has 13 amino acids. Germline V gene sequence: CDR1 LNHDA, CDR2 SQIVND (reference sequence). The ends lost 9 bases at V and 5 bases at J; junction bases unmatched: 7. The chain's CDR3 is CASRDRDSYGYTF. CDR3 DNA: TGTGCCAGCCGGGACAGGGATTCTTATGGCTACACCTTC.

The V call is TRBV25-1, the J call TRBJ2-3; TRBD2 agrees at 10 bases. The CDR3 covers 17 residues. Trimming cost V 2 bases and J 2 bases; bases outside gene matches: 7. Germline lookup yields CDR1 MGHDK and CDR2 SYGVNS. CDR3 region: CASSEDLAGVDTDTQYF. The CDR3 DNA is TGTGCCAGCAGTGAAGACCTAGCGGGGGTAGACACAGATACGCAGTATTTT.

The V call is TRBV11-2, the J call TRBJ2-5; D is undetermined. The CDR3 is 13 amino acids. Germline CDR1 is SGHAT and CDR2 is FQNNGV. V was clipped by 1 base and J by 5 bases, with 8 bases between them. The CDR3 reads CASSLVWLETQYF. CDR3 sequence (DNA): TGTGCCAGCAGCTTAGTCTGGCTGGAGACCCAGTACTTC.

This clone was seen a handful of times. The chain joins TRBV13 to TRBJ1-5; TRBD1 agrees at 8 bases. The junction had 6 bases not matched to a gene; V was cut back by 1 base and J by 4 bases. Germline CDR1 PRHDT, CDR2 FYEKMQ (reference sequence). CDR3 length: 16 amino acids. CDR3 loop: CASSLDDRGGNQPQHF. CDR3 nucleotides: TGTGCCAGCAGCTTAGATGACAGGGGAGGGAATCAGCCCCAGCATTTT.

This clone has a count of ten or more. CDR3 coding DNA: TGTGCCAGCAGCAAACTAGCGGGAGGCGGTACCGGGGAGCTGTTTTTT. Translated, it gives CASSKLAGGGTGELFF. The V and J genes are TRBV9 and TRBJ2-2, with TRBD2 matching over 12 bases. This CDR3 is 16 amino acids long. CDR1 and CDR2 from the germline V gene are SGDLS and YYNGEE. With V trimmed by 4 bases and J by 5 bases, 6 bases remained unmatched. Based on the CDR3 plus reference TRBV9 and TRBJ2-2, the full variable domain is DSGVTQTPKHLITATGQRVTLRCSPRSGDLSVYWYQQSLDQGLQFLIQYYNGEERAKGNILERFSAQQFPDLHSELNLSSLELGDSALYFCASSKLAGGGTGELFFGEGSRLTVL.

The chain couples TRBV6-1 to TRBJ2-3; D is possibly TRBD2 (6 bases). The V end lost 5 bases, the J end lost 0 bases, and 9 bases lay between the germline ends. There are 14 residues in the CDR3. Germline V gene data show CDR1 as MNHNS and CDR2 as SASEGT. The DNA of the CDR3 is TGTGCCAGCAGTCCCAGCGGGAGCACAGATACGCAGTATTTT. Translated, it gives CASSPSGSTDTQYF.

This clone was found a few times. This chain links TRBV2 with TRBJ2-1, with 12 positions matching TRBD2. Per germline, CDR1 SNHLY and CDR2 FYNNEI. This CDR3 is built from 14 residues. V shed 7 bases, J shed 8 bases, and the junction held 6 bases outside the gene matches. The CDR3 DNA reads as TGTGCCAGCAACCGACTAGCGGGAGTCCATGAGCAGTTCTTC. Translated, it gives CASNRLAGVHEQFF.

The CDR3 region has the DNA TGTGCCAGCAAGATAGGACACCCCTGGGACGAGCAGTACTTC. It translates to CASKIGHPWDEQYF. The rearrangement uses TRBV21-1 and TRBJ2-7; the D segment call TRBD1 is taken from the table without a DNA check. TRBV21-1 is an annotated pseudogene. CDR3 length: 14 residues.

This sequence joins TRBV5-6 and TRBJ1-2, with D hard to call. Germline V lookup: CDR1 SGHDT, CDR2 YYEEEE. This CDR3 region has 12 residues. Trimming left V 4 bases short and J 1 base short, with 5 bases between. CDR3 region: CASSRDNYGYTF. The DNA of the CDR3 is TGTGCCAGCAGCCGAGATAACTATGGCTACACCTTC.

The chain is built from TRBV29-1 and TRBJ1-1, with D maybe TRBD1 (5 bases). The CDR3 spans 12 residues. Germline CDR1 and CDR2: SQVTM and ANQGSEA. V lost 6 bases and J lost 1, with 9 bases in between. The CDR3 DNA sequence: TGCAGCGTGCAAAGGGGGAACACTGAAGCTTTCTTT. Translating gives CSVQRGNTEAFF.

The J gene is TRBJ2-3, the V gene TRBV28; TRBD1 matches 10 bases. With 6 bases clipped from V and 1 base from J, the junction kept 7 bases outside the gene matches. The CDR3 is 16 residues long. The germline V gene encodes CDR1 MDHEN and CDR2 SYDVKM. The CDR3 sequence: CASRSPGTGGTDTQYF. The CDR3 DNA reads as TGTGCCAGCAGATCACCCGGGACAGGGGGCACAGATACGCAGTATTTT.

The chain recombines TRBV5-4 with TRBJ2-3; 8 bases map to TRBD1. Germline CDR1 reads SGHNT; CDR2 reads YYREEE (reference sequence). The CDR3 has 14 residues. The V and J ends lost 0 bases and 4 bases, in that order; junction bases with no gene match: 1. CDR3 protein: CASSLEQGADTQYF. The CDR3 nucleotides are TGTGCCAGCAGCTTGGAACAGGGGGCAGATACGCAGTATTTT.

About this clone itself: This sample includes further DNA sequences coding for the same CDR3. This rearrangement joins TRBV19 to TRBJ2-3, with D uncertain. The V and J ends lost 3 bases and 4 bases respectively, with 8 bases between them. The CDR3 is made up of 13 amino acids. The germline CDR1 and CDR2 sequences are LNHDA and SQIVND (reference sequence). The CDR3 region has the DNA TGTGCCAGTAGTATGGGGTTGGCAGATACGCAGTATTTT. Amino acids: CASSMGLADTQYF.

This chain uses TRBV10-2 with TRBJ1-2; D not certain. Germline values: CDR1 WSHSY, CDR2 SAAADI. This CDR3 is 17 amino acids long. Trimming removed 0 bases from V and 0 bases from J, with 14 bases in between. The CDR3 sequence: CASSESLLIWSNYGYTF. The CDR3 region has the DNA TGCGCCAGCAGTGAGTCCCTGTTGATTTGGTCTAACTATGGCTACACCTTC.

The CDR3 protein is CASSLGEGGTQFF. As DNA, the CDR3 is TGCGCCAGCAGCTTGGGGGAAGGGGGAACGCAGTTCTTC. This chain joins TRBV5-1 and TRBJ2-1, with a tentative D call TRBD1 (6 bases). Trimming shortened V by 0 bases and J by 12 bases, and 13 bases separated the two germline ends. The CDR3 contains 13 residues. Germline CDR1 is SGHRS and CDR2 is YFSETQ. Based on the CDR3 plus reference TRBV5-1 and TRBJ2-1, the full variable domain is KAGVTQTPRYLIKTRGQQVTLSCSPISGHRSVSWYQQTPGQGLQFLFEYFSETQRNKGNFPGRFSGRQFSNSRSEMNVSTLELGDSALYLCASSLGEGGTQFFGPGTRLTVL.

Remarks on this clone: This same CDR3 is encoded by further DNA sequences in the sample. Written as DNA, the CDR3 is TGTGCCAGCCGCGGGACAACCTACGAGCAGTACTTC. Amino acid sequence: CASRGTTYEQYF. The genes are TRBV25-1 and TRBJ2-5; D assignment may be TRBD1 or TRBD2 (6 bases each). The better agreement between TRBJ2-7 and the DNA end casts doubt on the J call. Germline loops: CDR1 MGHDK, CDR2 SYGVNS. This CDR3 spans 12 amino acids.